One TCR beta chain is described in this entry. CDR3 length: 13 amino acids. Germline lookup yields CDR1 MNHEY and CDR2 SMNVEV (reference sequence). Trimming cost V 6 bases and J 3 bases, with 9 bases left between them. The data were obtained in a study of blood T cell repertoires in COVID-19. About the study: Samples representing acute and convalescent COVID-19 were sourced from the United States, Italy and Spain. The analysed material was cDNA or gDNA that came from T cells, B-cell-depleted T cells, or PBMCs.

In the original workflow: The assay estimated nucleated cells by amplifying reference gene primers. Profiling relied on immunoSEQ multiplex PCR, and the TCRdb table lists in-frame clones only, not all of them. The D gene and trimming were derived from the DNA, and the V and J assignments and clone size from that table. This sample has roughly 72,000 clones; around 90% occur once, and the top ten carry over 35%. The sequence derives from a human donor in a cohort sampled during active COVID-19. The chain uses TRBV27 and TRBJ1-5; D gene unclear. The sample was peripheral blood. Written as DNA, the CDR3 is TGTGCCAGCAGGAAACAGACCAATCAGCCCCAGCATTTT. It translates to CASRKQTNQPQHF.